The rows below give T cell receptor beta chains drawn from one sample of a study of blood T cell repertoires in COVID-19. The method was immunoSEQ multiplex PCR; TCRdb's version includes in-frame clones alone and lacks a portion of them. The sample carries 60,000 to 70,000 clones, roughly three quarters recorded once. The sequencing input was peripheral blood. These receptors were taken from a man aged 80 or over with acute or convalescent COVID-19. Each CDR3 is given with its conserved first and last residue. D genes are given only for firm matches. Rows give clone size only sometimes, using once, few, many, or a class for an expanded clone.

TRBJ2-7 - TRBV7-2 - TGTGCCAGCAGCTTCCTTCCCCAGGACGAGCAGTACTTC CASSFLPQDEQYF
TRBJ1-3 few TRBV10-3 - TGTGCCATCAGTGAAAGCGCCATGAATCGGCGAACTGGAAACACCATATATTTT CAISESAMNRRTGNTIYF
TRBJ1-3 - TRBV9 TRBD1 TGTGCCAGCAGCGACCCTAGCTTTTCTCCGGGACAGGGGGGTGTGGGAAACACCATATATTTT CASSDPSFSPGQGGVGNTIYF
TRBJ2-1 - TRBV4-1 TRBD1 TGCGCCAGCAGCCAGAGGACAGGGTTTTCGAATGAGCAGTTCTTC CASSQRTGFSNEQFF
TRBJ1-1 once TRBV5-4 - TGTGCCAGCAGCTTGGGGCCGACTACTGAAGCTTTCTTT CASSLGPTTEAFF
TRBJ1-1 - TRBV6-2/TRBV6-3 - TGTGCCAGCAGTTATCCGACAGGCCCAGCTTTCTTT CASSYPTGPAFF
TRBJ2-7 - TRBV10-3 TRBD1 TGTGCCATCAAGGGACAGGGCTACGAGCAGTACTTC CAIKGQGYEQYF
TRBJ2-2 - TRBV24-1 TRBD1 TGTGCCACCAGTGACCCAGGGGGACCGAACACCGGGGAGCTGTTTTTT CATSDPGGPNTGELFF
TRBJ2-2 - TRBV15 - TGTGCCACCAGCAAGGGGGGGAACAGGCGTGACACCGGGGAGCTGTTTTTT CATSKGGNRRDTGELFF
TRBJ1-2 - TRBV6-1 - TGTGCCAGCAGTGAAAGTTTAGGAGCCCAGGGGCTCTATGGCTACACCTTC CASSESLGAQGLYGYTF
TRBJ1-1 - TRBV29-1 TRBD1 TGCAGCGCACAACAGGGGGCGCGGACTGAAGCTTTCTTT CSAQQGARTEAFF
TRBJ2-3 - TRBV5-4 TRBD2 TGTGCCAGCAGCTCCCTAGCGGGGATCACAGATACGCAGTATTTT CASSSLAGITDTQYF
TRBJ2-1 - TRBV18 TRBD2 TGTGCCAGCTCACCCCAGCAGCGGGGGGGATCCCATGAGCAGTTCTTC CASSPQQRGGSHEQFF
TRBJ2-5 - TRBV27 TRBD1 TGTGCCAGCAGTACTCGACAGGGGGCAGAGACCCAGTACTTC CASSTRQGAETQYF
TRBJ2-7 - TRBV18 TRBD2 TGTGCCAGCTCCCCGGCGGGGGGCTCCTACGAGCAGTACTTC CASSPAGGSYEQYF
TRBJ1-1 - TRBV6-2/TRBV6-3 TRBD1 TGTGCCAGCAGTCGACAGGGGGCGAACACTGAAGCTTTCTTT CASSRQGANTEAFF
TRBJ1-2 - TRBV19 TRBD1 TGTGCCAGTAGTTCCGCGGGACAGGGGGATTATGGCTACACCTTC CASSSAGQGDYGYTF
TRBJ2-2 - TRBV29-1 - TGCAGCGTATTAGAGACTAGACCGGGGGAGCTGTTTTTT CSVLETRPGELFF
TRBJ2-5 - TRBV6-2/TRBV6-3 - TGTGCCAGCAGTTACGATCAGGGCCAGTGGACCCAGTACTTC CASSYDQGQWTQYF
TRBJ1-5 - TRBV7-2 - TGTGCCAGCAGCTTAGGAGGGCAGAGCAATCAGCCCCAGCATTTT CASSLGGQSNQPQHF